This T cell receptor beta chain was identified during a study of CD8 T cells in ankylosing spondylitis. This clonotype occurred a few times. Its target is unknown. TCRdb called the 5' RACE reads again in MiXCR, with one record for every CDR3 protein. The sample yields about 260,000 distinct CDR3 sequences, 20% seen once. Study findings and constraints: Typical of ankylosing spondylitis blood, it appeared, was a TCR beta motif of several highly homologous variants. Past research had described some motif variants in reactive arthritis synovial fluid and blood.

V lost 3 bases, J lost 5 bases, and 15 bases stayed unmatched. The CDR3 loop spans 17 amino acids. From germline, CDR1 is MNHEY and CDR2 SVGAGI. V and J are TRBV6-5 and TRBJ1-1; 7 bases align to TRBD1. This TCR was recovered from a male donor with ankylosing spondylitis or in good health (not recorded which). The sequenced sample was blood, either unsorted or a sorted T cell fraction (not recorded which). In DNA form, the CDR3 reads TGTGCCAGCAGTTATCCCCGCGGACAGGCTGGGAATACTGAAGCTTTCTTT. Protein product: CASSYPRGQAGNTEAFF.